What follows is one T cell receptor (beta chain) and its context. Its antigen is currently unknown. TCRdb ran MiXCR on the 5' RACE reads and lists one entry per CDR3 protein. The table shows some 690,000 distinct CDR3 sequences, with over 20% occurring only once. These data are taken from a study of identical twins. General study results and limits: Out-of-frame alpha sequences shared by twins showed excess low generation probability. The same donors were not followed; conclusions instead depended on cross-sectional statistical analysis. Partly confounded zero-insertion analyses could result from invariant MAIT and iNKT cells. Abundant beta clonotypes from cord blood had fewer insertions, unlike memory repertoires, which showed none.

The same specimen was also included in a second study, on T cells expressing NK-cell markers.

Source material: PBMCs. The sequence came from a woman under 30 in good health.

The CDR3 bases are TGCAGTGCTAGGCGACGAGGCGTGGTGGCAGGGCGAGAGACCCAGTACTTC. Residues: CSARRRGVVAGRETQYF. The chain carries TRBV20-1 and TRBJ2-5; the D gene is possibly TRBD1 (5 bases). The CDR3 totals 17 residues. The ends were cut back, 3 bases at V and 4 bases at J, with 24 bases in the middle. The V gene's germline CDR1 is DFQATT and CDR2 SNEGSKA (reference sequence).